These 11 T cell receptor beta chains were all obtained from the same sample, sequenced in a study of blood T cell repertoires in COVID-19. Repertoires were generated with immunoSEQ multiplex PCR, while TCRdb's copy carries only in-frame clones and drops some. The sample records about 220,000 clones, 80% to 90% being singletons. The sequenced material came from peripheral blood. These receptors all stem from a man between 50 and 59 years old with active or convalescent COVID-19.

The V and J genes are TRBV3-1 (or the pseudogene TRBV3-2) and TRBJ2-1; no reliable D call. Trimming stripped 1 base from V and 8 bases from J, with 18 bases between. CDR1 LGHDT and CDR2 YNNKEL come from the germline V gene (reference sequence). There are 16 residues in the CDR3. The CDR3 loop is CASSQVWPTGVDEQFF. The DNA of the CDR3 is TGTGCCAGCAGCCAAGTCTGGCCAACGGGTGTCGATGAGCAGTTCTTC.

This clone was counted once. The CDR3 nucleotides read TGTGCCAGCAGCCCTAGCGGAACCCCCCAAGAGACCCAGTACTTC. It translates to CASSPSGTPQETQYF. The chain combines TRBV7-3 with TRBJ2-5; 7 bases match TRBD2. The CDR3 sequence is 15 residues long. The germline V gene has CDR1 SGHTA and CDR2 FQGTGA. Losses at the gene ends were 5 bases for V and 1 base for J; bases not matched to a gene: 7.

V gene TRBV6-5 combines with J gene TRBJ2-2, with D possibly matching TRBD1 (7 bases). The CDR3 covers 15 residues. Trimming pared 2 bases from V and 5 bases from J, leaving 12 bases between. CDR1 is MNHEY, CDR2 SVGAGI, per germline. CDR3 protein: CASSYGRGRTGELFF. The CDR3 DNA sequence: TGTGCCAGCAGTTACGGCAGGGGGAGGACCGGGGAGCTGTTTTTT.

CDR3 DNA sequence: TGTGCCAGCAGTTTACCCCCTCGGGGGATTAAAGCTTTCTTT. This encodes CASSLPPRGIKAFF. The chain joins TRBV28 to TRBJ1-1; maybe TRBD1 (5 bases). The CDR3 is 14 amino acids. The germline V gene encodes CDR1 MDHEN and CDR2 SYDVKM. Trimming removed 2 bases at V and 9 bases at J, with 16 bases between.

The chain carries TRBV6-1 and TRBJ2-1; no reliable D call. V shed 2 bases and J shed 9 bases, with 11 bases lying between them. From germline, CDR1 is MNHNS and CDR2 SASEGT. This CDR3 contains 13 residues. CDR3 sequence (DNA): TGTGCCAGCAGTGAACCCACATCCCCTGAGCAGTTCTTC. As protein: CASSEPTSPEQFF.

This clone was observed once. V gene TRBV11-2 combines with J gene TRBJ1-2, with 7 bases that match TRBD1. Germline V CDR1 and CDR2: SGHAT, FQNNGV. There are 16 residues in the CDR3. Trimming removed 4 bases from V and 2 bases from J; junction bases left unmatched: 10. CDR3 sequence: CASSSFQRDRNYGYTF. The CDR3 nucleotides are TGTGCCAGCAGCTCCTTTCAACGGGACAGAAACTATGGCTACACCTTC.

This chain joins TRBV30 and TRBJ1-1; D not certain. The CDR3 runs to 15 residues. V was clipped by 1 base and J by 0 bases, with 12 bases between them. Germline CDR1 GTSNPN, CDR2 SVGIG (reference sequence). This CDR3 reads CAWSAEQIMNTEAFF. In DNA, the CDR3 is TGTGCCTGGAGTGCCGAACAGATCATGAACACTGAAGCTTTCTTT.

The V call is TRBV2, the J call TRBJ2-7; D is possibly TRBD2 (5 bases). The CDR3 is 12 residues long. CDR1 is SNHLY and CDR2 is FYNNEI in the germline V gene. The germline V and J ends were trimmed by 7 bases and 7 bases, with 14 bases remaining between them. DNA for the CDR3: TGTGCCAGCACCCGAGATCGAGGGGAGCAGTACTTC. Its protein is CASTRDRGEQYF.

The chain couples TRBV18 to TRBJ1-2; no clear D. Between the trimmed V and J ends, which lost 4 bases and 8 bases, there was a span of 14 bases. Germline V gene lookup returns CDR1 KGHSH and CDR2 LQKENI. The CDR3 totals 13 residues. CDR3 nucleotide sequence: TGTGCCAGCTCACGCGACTCGGTATACGGCTACACCTTC. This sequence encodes CASSRDSVYGYTF.

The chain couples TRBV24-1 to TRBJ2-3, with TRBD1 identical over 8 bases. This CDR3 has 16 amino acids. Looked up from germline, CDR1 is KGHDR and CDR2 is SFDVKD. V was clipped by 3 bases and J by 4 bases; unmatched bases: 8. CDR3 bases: TGTGCCACCAGTGATGCTACAGGGGGTTCCCCAGATACGCAGTATTTT. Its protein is CATSDATGGSPDTQYF.

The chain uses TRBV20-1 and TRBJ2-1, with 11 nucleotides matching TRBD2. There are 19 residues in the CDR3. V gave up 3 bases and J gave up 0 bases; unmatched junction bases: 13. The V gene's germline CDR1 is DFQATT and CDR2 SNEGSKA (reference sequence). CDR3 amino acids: CSASPGSGRAGTSYNEQFF. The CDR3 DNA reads TGCAGTGCTAGTCCCGGTAGCGGGAGGGCAGGTACCTCCTACAATGAGCAGTTCTTC.